The 23 T cell receptor beta chains below all came from one sample that was sequenced in a study of blood T cell repertoires in COVID-19. Assay: immunoSEQ multiplex PCR; the TCRdb copy retains only in-frame clones and omits some. Of approximately 200,000 clones listed, roughly 84% are singletons. Sample: peripheral blood. Every receptor here comes from a woman aged 60-75 years with acute or convalescent COVID-19.

The chain recombines TRBV5-6 with TRBJ2-7; the match to TRBD1 covers 7 bases. There are 13 residues in the CDR3. V shed 5 bases and J 3 bases; nucleotides not matched to a gene: 5. Germline V gives CDR1 SGHDT, CDR2 YYEEEE. For the CDR3, the DNA is TGTGCCAGCAGGAGACAGGGTAACTACGAGCAGTACTTC. Translation: CASRRQGNYEQYF.

The chain employs TRBV19 and TRBJ2-5; 9 bases are a match to TRBD2. V dropped 4 bases and J dropped 3; count of bases not matched to a gene: 6. Germline assignment: CDR1 LNHDA and CDR2 SQIVND (reference sequence). The CDR3 contains 15 residues. For the CDR3, the DNA is TGTGCCAGTAGTAGCGGGGCTAGCGGGGAAGAGACCCAGTACTTC. Protein product: CASSSGASGEETQYF.

The rearrangement joins TRBV9 to TRBJ1-1, with a possible D match to TRBD1 (5 bases). The CDR3 loop spans 12 amino acids. Trimming took 7 bases from V and 5 from J, leaving 12 bases between them. Germline CDR1 and CDR2: SGDLS and YYNGEE. The CDR3 DNA follows: TGTGCCAGCGGAGGGGTAGGGACTGAAGCTTTCTTT. Amino acids: CASGGVGTEAFF.

J is TRBJ2-1 and V is TRBV21-1; the table assigns TRBD2, which was not confirmed against the DNA. TRBV21-1 is labeled a pseudogene. The CDR3 consists of 15 residues. CDR3 in amino acids: CASSNLVSRTYEQFF. CDR3 coding DNA: TGTGCCAGCAGCAATCTAGTATCCAGAACGTATGAGCAGTTCTTC.

The V and J genes are TRBV28 and TRBJ1-3; D unclear. Germline assignment: CDR1 MDHEN and CDR2 SYDVKM. V was trimmed by 5 bases and J by 3 bases, leaving 20 bases between them. This CDR3 comprises 17 residues. The CDR3, as DNA: TGTGCCAGCAGTGATCGTGGTGTGGGCCTACTTGGAAACACCATATATTTT. Its protein product is CASSDRGVGLLGNTIYF.

This chain joins TRBV7-2 and TRBJ2-2, with D unresolved. Germline values: CDR1 SGHTA, CDR2 FQGNSA. This CDR3 region has 12 residues. The germline V and J ends were trimmed by 7 bases and 6 bases, with 9 bases remaining between them. The CDR3 loop reads CASTDMAGELFF. The CDR3 coding sequence is TGTGCCAGCACAGATATGGCCGGGGAGCTGTTTTTT.

The chain employs TRBV7-8 and TRBJ2-2; TRBD2 is a possible D gene (5 bases). Trimming stripped 1 base from V and 4 bases from J, with 10 bases between. The germline V gene encodes CDR1 SGHVS and CDR2 FQNEAQ. This CDR3 is 15 amino acids long. CDR3 sequence: CASSLEWRFTGELFF. In nucleotides, the CDR3 is TGTGCCAGCAGCTTAGAGTGGAGGTTCACCGGGGAGCTGTTTTTT.

The chain employs TRBV2 and TRBJ2-5; 7 nucleotides agree with TRBD2. Germline V CDR1 and CDR2: SNHLY, FYNNEI. Trimming cost V 3 bases and J 8 bases; bases outside gene matches: 9. This CDR3 region has 14 residues. The CDR3 is CASSDSSGRVTQYF. The DNA for the CDR3 is TGTGCCAGCAGTGATAGTTCGGGGAGGGTTACCCAGTACTTC.

V gene TRBV19 combines with J gene TRBJ2-7; no clear D. The germline gives CDR1 LNHDA, CDR2 SQIVND (reference sequence). Deletions cut 3 bases from V and 3 bases from J, with 9 bases between. The CDR3 totals 13 residues. The CDR3 nucleotides are TGTGCCAGTAGTATGGCACATGACTACGAGCAGTACTTC. Residues: CASSMAHDYEQYF.

V is TRBV7-9 and J is TRBJ2-1; the D is unclear. The V gene lost 10 bases and the J gene lost 6 bases, with 19 bases spanning the gap. Germline CDR1 and CDR2: SEHNR and FQNEAQ (reference sequence). This CDR3 is built from 14 residues. The CDR3 spells CAITTSNSFNEQFF. The DNA for the CDR3 is TGTGCCATAACTACCTCTAATTCTTTCAATGAGCAGTTCTTC.

The chain combines TRBV9 with TRBJ2-1, with 9 bases identical to TRBD1. CDR1 SGDLS and CDR2 YYNGEE come from the germline V gene. V lost 4 bases, J lost 8 bases, and 4 bases stayed unmatched. This CDR3 contains 13 residues. The CDR3, as DNA: TGTGCCAGCAGCCGGGACAGGGATTATGAGCAGTTCTTC. It is translated as CASSRDRDYEQFF. Drawing the rest from reference TRBV9 and TRBJ2-1, the complete variable domain is DSGVTQTPKHLITATGQRVTLRCSPRSGDLSVYWYQQSLDQGLQFLIQYYNGEERAKGNILERFSAQQFPDLHSELNLSSLELGDSALYFCASSRDRDYEQFFGPGTRLTVL.

The chain uses TRBV15 and TRBJ1-2; 7 nucleotides line up with TRBD1. With 5 bases clipped from V and 0 bases from J, the junction kept 3 bases outside the gene matches. CDR3 length: 14 residues. Germline values: CDR1 LNHNV, CDR2 YYDKDF (reference sequence). CDR3 region: CATSFQGANYGYTF. DNA of the CDR3: TGTGCCACCAGCTTCCAGGGGGCTAACTATGGCTACACCTTC.

The chain uses TRBV6-2 or TRBV6-3 and TRBJ1-2; D is undetermined. Germline V gene data show CDR1 as MNHEY and CDR2 as SVGEGT. This CDR3 comprises 15 residues. Trimming removed 2 bases from V and 1 base from J, with 11 bases in between. CDR3 sequence reads: CASSYSSRGNYGYTF. In nucleotides, the CDR3 is TGTGCCAGCAGTTACAGCAGTCGGGGTAACTATGGCTACACCTTC.

The rearrangement links TRBV27 to TRBJ2-7; 8 bases map to TRBD1. This CDR3 is built from 15 residues. Germline V gene lookup returns CDR1 MNHEY and CDR2 SMNVEV (reference sequence). V lost 7 bases, J lost 2 bases, and 10 bases stayed unmatched. For the CDR3, the DNA is TGTGCCAGCATGTCCTCAGGGGGCTACGCCTACGAGCAGTACTTC. Amino acids: CASMSSGGYAYEQYF.

This clone was seen repeatedly, ten times or more. The V call is TRBV24-1, the J call TRBJ2-2, with 10 bases that match TRBD1. The J segment lost 5 bases and the V segment lost 4 bases, leaving 3 bases of the junction unmatched. In germline, CDR1 is KGHDR, CDR2 SFDVKD. This CDR3 has 15 residues. Here the CDR3 reads CATSDLDRGTGELFF. The CDR3 DNA follows: TGTGCCACCAGTGACCTGGACAGGGGGACCGGGGAGCTGTTTTTT.

A single count supports this clone. The rearrangement links TRBV5-6 to TRBJ2-7; 8 nucleotides match TRBD1. The CDR3 runs to 16 residues. Germline assignment: CDR1 SGHDT and CDR2 YYEEEE. V shed 3 bases, J shed 5 bases, and the junction held 13 bases outside the gene matches. The CDR3 sequence is CASSWGTGPLGDEQYF. CDR3 DNA: TGTGCCAGCAGCTGGGGGACAGGACCTCTGGGGGACGAGCAGTACTTC.

This chain links TRBV5-6 with TRBJ2-5; the D gene is possibly TRBD2 (5 bases). The CDR3 sequence is 13 residues long. V was shortened by 4 bases and J by 4 bases, with 11 bases between the two germline ends. CDR1 is SGHDT, CDR2 YYEEEE, per germline. In nucleotides, the CDR3 is TGTGCCAGCAGCCCTGAGGGAAGAGAGACCCAGTACTTC. The encoded protein is CASSPEGRETQYF. The whole variable domain, remainder taken from reference TRBV5-6 and TRBJ2-5, is DAGVTQSPTHLIKTRGQQVTLRCSPKSGHDTVSWYQQALGQGPQFIFQYYEEEERQRGNFPDRFSGHQFPNYSSELNVNALLLGDSALYLCASSPEGRETQYFGPGTRLLVL.

DNA for the CDR3: TGTGCCAGCAGCTTAGATCGGACAGGATTCTATGGCTACACCTTC. Its translation is CASSLDRTGFYGYTF. The chain combines TRBV7-9 with TRBJ1-2; TRBD1 agrees at 7 bases. The CDR3 is 15 residues long. V lost 1 base, J lost 4 bases, and 6 bases stayed unmatched. The V gene's germline CDR1 is SEHNR and CDR2 FQNEAQ (reference sequence).

The gene calls are TRBV7-9 and TRBJ2-1; 11 bases are a match to TRBD2. Trimming took 2 bases from V and 6 from J; bases not matched to a gene: 6. The CDR3 covers 16 residues. Germline V gene data show CDR1 as SEHNR and CDR2 as FQNEAQ (reference sequence). Here the CDR3 reads CASSLRLAGGPNEQFF. The CDR3 nucleotides read TGTGCCAGCAGCTTAAGGCTAGCGGGGGGTCCCAATGAGCAGTTCTTC.

V is TRBV24-1 and J is TRBJ1-1, with 7 positions matching TRBD1. CDR1 is KGHDR, CDR2 SFDVKD, per germline. The CDR3 has 14 residues. V shed 4 bases and J 3 bases; nucleotides not matched to a gene: 4. The CDR3 sequence: CATSEAGGDTEAFF. The CDR3 DNA reads TGTGCCACCAGTGAGGCAGGGGGAGACACTGAAGCTTTCTTT.

CDR3 protein: CASNSGGGVQETQYF. In nucleotides, the CDR3 is TGCGCCAGCAATTCCGGCGGGGGAGTCCAAGAGACCCAGTACTTC. The chain links TRBV5-1 to TRBJ2-5; 7 bases agree with TRBD2. Per germline, CDR1 SGHRS and CDR2 YFSETQ. The CDR3 extends over 15 amino acids. The trim removed 6 bases at V and 1 base at J, leaving 9 bases unmatched.

V and J are TRBV5-1 and TRBJ2-1; 8 bases line up with TRBD2. The CDR3 sequence is 15 residues long. The germline gives CDR1 SGHRS, CDR2 YFSETQ. With V trimmed by 3 bases and J by 8 bases, 10 bases remained unmatched. CDR3 region: CASSSGLGVPDEQFF. In nucleotides, the CDR3 is TGCGCCAGCAGCTCGGGACTAGGGGTTCCGGATGAGCAGTTCTTC.

This clone was detected only once. The chain is built from TRBV18 and TRBJ2-2, with D perhaps TRBD2 (6 bases). Germline loops: CDR1 KGHSH, CDR2 LQKENI. CDR3 length equals 14 residues. Trimming cost V 3 bases and J 5 bases, with 10 bases left between them. The CDR3 spells CASSPLGGTGELFF. CDR3 DNA sequence: TGTGCCAGCTCACCCTTGGGAGGTACCGGGGAGCTGTTTTTT.